A single sample is the source of the 28 T cell receptor beta chains below, sequenced in a study of human T cells and chemical hapten exposure. TCRdb re-derived calls from the RACE reads in MiXCR, one entry per CDR3 protein. Of fewer than 300,000 distinct CDR3 sequences detected, 7.5% to 9% appear once; the ten largest clones hold less than 1.5%. Specified time point: pre-sensitization, week 0. Documented treatment: therapeutic diphenylcyclopropenone sensitization with weekly scalp DPC. Sample: whole blood, taken in connection with sensitization to the hapten diphenylcyclopropenone (DPC). These receptors came from a man aged 18 to 35 with alopecia areata. Some clones in this sample may be carry-over from other donors' samples.

The rearrangement joins TRBV6-2 or TRBV6-3 to TRBJ2-1; D is unclear. The CDR3 is made up of 11 amino acids. From germline, CDR1 is MNHEY and CDR2 SVGEGT. The CDR3 DNA sequence: TGTGCAACGGATAGGTACAATGAGCAGTTCTTC. This gives the protein CATDRYNEQFF.

The V gene is TRBV4-1, the J gene TRBJ2-7, with 7 bases aligning to TRBD1. This CDR3 has 17 residues. Unmatched junction bases numbered 14, after V lost 3 bases and J lost 3 bases. CDR1 MGHRA and CDR2 YSYEKL come from the germline V gene. The CDR3 here is CASSQGQPTFSIYEQYF. CDR3 DNA: TGCGCCAGCAGCCAGGGACAGCCCACCTTCAGTATCTACGAGCAGTACTTC.

This clonotype was observed a few times. The CDR3 here is CASAGQVNTGELFF. As DNA, the CDR3 is TGCGCCAGCGCCGGGCAGGTGAACACCGGGGAGCTGTTTTTT. This sequence joins TRBV5-1 and TRBJ2-2, with D unclear. CDR1 and CDR2 from the germline V gene are SGHRS and YFSETQ. V lost 7 bases and J 1 base, leaving 11 bases between the germline ends. The CDR3 sequence is 14 residues long.

The CDR3, as DNA: TGTGCCAGTTCTACCACATACGGGGGGGCCCAAGAGACCCAGTACTTC. Its translation: CASSTTYGGAQETQYF. The chain employs TRBV7-2 and TRBJ2-5, with 8 bases identical to TRBD2. Losses at the gene ends were 9 bases for V and 1 base for J; bases not matched to a gene: 13. CDR1 and CDR2 from the germline V gene are SGHTA and FQGNSA. The CDR3 length is 16 residues.

The chain uses TRBV27 and TRBJ1-5; 8 bases are shared with TRBD1. This CDR3 contains 15 residues. Unmatched junction bases numbered 5, after V lost 2 bases and J lost 5 bases. Germline V gene data show CDR1 as MNHEY and CDR2 as SMNVEV (reference sequence). DNA for the CDR3: TGTGCCAGCAGTTTAGAGGCAGGGGGCCATCAGCCCCAGCATTTT. Its protein is CASSLEAGGHQPQHF.

Ten or more counts support this clonotype. The V call is TRBV11-2, the J call TRBJ1-2; D unresolved. This CDR3 is built from 12 residues. Germline CDR1 reads SGHAT; CDR2 reads FQNNGV. V lost 0 bases to trimming and J lost 8 bases, with 7 bases between them. The CDR3 protein is CASSLESTGYTF. CDR3 nucleotide sequence: TGTGCCAGCAGCTTAGAAAGTACGGGCTACACCTTC.

This clonotype has only a few counts. This sequence joins TRBV12-3 or TRBV12-4 and TRBJ2-3; the match to TRBD1 covers 7 bases. Trimming at V came to 5 bases and at J to 9 bases, leaving 8 bases not matched to a gene. The CDR3 sequence is 13 residues long. CDR3 loop: CASSGIQGITQYF. The CDR3 DNA follows: TGTGCCAGCAGTGGAATACAGGGGATAACGCAGTATTTT.

V gene TRBV7-2 combines with J gene TRBJ1-5, with D possibly matching TRBD1 (5 bases). CDR1 and CDR2 (germline): SGHTA, FQGNSA. The V gene lost 3 bases and the J gene lost 6 bases, with 9 bases spanning the gap. This CDR3 has 13 residues. The CDR3 sequence: CASSLWQGQPQHF. DNA of the CDR3: TGTGCCAGCAGCTTGTGGCAGGGTCAGCCCCAGCATTTT.

V and J are TRBV5-1 and TRBJ1-1; TRBD1 might be the D (5 bases). V dropped 0 bases and J dropped 3 bases, with 12 bases sitting between them. There are 15 residues in the CDR3. The germline CDR1 and CDR2 sequences are SGHRS and YFSETQ. CDR3 sequence (DNA): TGCGCCAGCAGCTTGGGAGTGGTGGGGGACACTGAAGCTTTCTTT. Its protein is CASSLGVVGDTEAFF.

This chain connects TRBV10-3 to TRBJ1-1, with TRBD1 identical over 8 bases. Losses at the gene ends were 5 bases for V and 1 base for J; bases not matched to a gene: 3. The CDR3 length is 14 residues. CDR1 is ENHRY and CDR2 is SYGVKD in the germline V gene. The CDR3 nucleotides are TGTGCCATCAGTCCAGGGGGCGCGAACACTGAAGCTTTCTTT. This translates into CAISPGGANTEAFF.

This clonotype was seen a handful of times. V is TRBV20-1 and J is TRBJ2-4, with 9 bases that match TRBD1. This CDR3 has 17 amino acids. Trimming at V came to 2 bases and at J to 0 bases, leaving 8 bases not matched to a gene. Looked up from germline, CDR1 is DFQATT and CDR2 is SNEGSKA (reference sequence). CDR3 sequence reads: CSARFMTGGLAKNIQYF. The CDR3 nucleotides read TGCAGTGCTAGATTCATGACAGGGGGGCTAGCCAAAAACATTCAGTACTTC.

The CDR3 nucleotides are TGTGCCACGGGGGCCGGGACAGGGATTACCTACGAGCAGTACTTC. It yields the protein CATGAGTGITYEQYF. This chain connects TRBV10-3 to TRBJ2-7, with 9 bases lining up with TRBD1. The germline gives CDR1 ENHRY, CDR2 SYGVKD. CDR3 size: 15 residues. J was trimmed by 2 bases and V by 10 bases; bases with no gene match: 12.

There are a few counts of this clonotype. The V and J genes are TRBV9 and TRBJ2-3; no definite D call. Germline assignment: CDR1 SGDLS and CDR2 YYNGEE. V shed 0 bases and J shed 6 bases, with 2 bases lying between them. This CDR3 region has 11 residues. In nucleotides, the CDR3 is TGTGCCAGCAGCGTAGTCGATACGCAGTATTTT. Protein product: CASSVVDTQYF. The full variable domain, rest sourced from reference TRBV9 and TRBJ2-3, is DSGVTQTPKHLITATGQRVTLRCSPRSGDLSVYWYQQSLDQGLQFLIQYYNGEERAKGNILERFSAQQFPDLHSELNLSSLELGDSALYFCASSVVDTQYFGPGTRLTVL.

This clonotype was picked up many times. V gene TRBV28 combines with J gene TRBJ2-7; no definite D call. Germline V gives CDR1 MDHEN, CDR2 SYDVKM. V was clipped by 2 bases and J by 9 bases, with 20 bases between them. The CDR3 sequence is 15 residues long. Written as DNA, the CDR3 is TGTGCCAGCAGTTTAGGGGTCGACAACTCGGCCGGGCAGTACTTC. Translating it yields CASSLGVDNSAGQYF.

The gene calls are TRBV6-2 or TRBV6-3 and TRBJ1-5, with a possible D match to TRBD1 (5 bases). The germline V and J ends were trimmed by 4 bases and 5 bases, with 27 bases remaining between them. The CDR3 totals 19 residues. Germline V gives CDR1 MNHEY, CDR2 SVGEGT. CDR3 sequence (DNA): TGTGCCAGCAGTTCCGCGGACATCTTAACCTATATCGTCGATCAGCCCCAGCATTTT. Encoded protein: CASSSADILTYIVDQPQHF.

The chain recombines TRBV6-2 or TRBV6-3 with TRBJ2-7; a weak D match, TRBD1 (6 bases). Per the germline V gene, CDR1 is MNHEY and CDR2 is SVGEGT. The V end was cut by 6 bases, the J end by 6 bases, with 18 bases between. The CDR3 covers 14 residues. CDR3 amino acids: CASSTDRPRLEQYF. The DNA of the CDR3 is TGTGCCAGCAGCACGGACAGACCTCGGCTCGAGCAGTACTTC.

There are many counts of this clonotype. This chain joins TRBV28 and TRBJ2-5, with 7 nucleotides matching TRBD1. V lost 4 bases, J lost 5 bases, and 10 bases stayed unmatched. Germline-derived CDR1 and CDR2 are MDHEN and SYDVKM. This CDR3 has 15 amino acids. The CDR3 protein is CASSSGTVGMETQYF. CDR3 DNA: TGTGCCAGCAGTTCCGGGACAGTCGGGATGGAGACCCAGTACTTC.

This clonotype came up a few times. As DNA, the CDR3 is TGTGCCAGCAGCGTAGACCCCCTCCGGGACAGGGCTAGCACAGATACGCAGTATTTT. Protein product: CASSVDPLRDRASTDTQYF. This rearrangement joins TRBV9 to TRBJ2-3; 9 nucleotides agree with TRBD1. CDR3 length: 19 amino acids. V was clipped by 0 bases and J by 0 bases; unmatched bases: 11. Germline V gene sequence: CDR1 SGDLS, CDR2 YYNGEE.

This chain joins TRBV5-1 and TRBJ2-7; no clear D. CDR1 and CDR2 (germline): SGHRS, YFSETQ. The V end was cut by 4 bases, the J end by 2 bases, with 13 bases between. The CDR3 loop spans 14 amino acids. This CDR3 reads CASSLHQGPYEQYF. CDR3 DNA sequence: TGCGCCAGCAGCCTACACCAAGGACCCTACGAGCAGTACTTC.

This chain uses TRBV18 with TRBJ1-1, with 10 bases fitting TRBD1. J lost 5 bases, V lost 3 bases, and 12 bases had no gene match. There are 17 residues in the CDR3. The germline gives CDR1 KGHSH, CDR2 LQKENI. CDR3 region: CASSPNPWTGGRTEAFF. CDR3 nucleotides: TGTGCCAGCTCACCGAACCCTTGGACAGGGGGGCGGACTGAAGCTTTCTTT. The full variable domain, its missing parts supplied by reference TRBV18 and TRBJ1-1, is NAGVMQNPRHLVRRRGQEARLRCSPMKGHSHVYWYRQLPEEGLKFMVYLQKENIIDESGMPKERFSAEFPKEGPSILRIQQVVRGDSAAYFCASSPNPWTGGRTEAFFGQGTRLTVV.

This clonotype has a handful of counts. The chain couples TRBV7-9 to TRBJ1-1; D is uncertain. Per germline, CDR1 SEHNR and CDR2 FQNEAQ (reference sequence). V dropped 1 base and J dropped 4 bases, with 16 bases sitting between them. CDR3 size: 16 residues. CDR3 amino acids: CASSLVLTERGTEAFF. CDR3 bases: TGTGCCAGCAGCTTAGTTTTAACCGAGAGAGGCACTGAAGCTTTCTTT.

The CDR3 loop is CASSQEGLGIFTDTQYF. In DNA, the CDR3 is TGTGCCAGCAGCCAAGAGGGACTAGGGATTTTCACAGATACGCAGTATTTT. This chain uses TRBV14 with TRBJ2-3, with 8 positions matching TRBD2. V trimming: 0 bases; J trimming: 2 bases; junction bases outside the gene matches: 7. The CDR3 is 17 amino acids. Germline loops: CDR1 SGHDN, CDR2 FVKESK.

This clonotype was recorded a few times. The chain carries TRBV7-8 and TRBJ2-1; TRBD2 aligns across 8 bases. The CDR3 has 17 residues. V lost 1 base, J lost 12 bases, and 17 bases stayed unmatched. Germline V gene sequence: CDR1 SGHVS, CDR2 FQNEAQ. The CDR3 nucleotides read TGTGCCAGCAGCTTAGGGGGAGCGGGGGAGTTCCCGACGGGGCAGTTCTTC. This encodes CASSLGGAGEFPTGQFF.

Details on this clonotype: This may stem from a read error, because a much larger clone lies one nucleotide away. The CDR3 sequence: CASSRGTGGSTSEAFF. CDR3 nucleotides: TGCGCCAGCAGCCGAGGGACAGGGGGCTCGACATCTGAAGCTTTCTTT. The chain has TRBV4-1 and TRBJ1-1; 12 bases agree with TRBD1. The CDR3 runs 16 residues. Germline CDR1 reads MGHRA; CDR2 reads YSYEKL. V trimming: 4 bases; J trimming: 6 bases; junction bases outside the gene matches: 9.

The rearrangement uses TRBV11-2 and TRBJ2-3, with D perhaps matching TRBD1 (5 bases). In germline, CDR1 is SGHAT, CDR2 FQNNGV. V lost 4 bases, J lost 4 bases, and 12 bases lay in between. The CDR3 loop spans 14 amino acids. The CDR3, as DNA: TGTGCCAGCAGCTCGTCTGACAGTGCAGATACGCAGTATTTT. Amino acids: CASSSSDSADTQYF. The variable domain in full, completed from reference TRBV11-2 and TRBJ2-3, reads EAGVAQSPRYKIIEKRQSVAFWCNPISGHATLYWYQQILGQGPKLLIQFQNNGVVDDSQLPKDRFSAERLKGVDSTLKIQPAKLEDSAVYLCASSSSDSADTQYFGPGTRLTVL.

This clonotype was detected a few times. This chain joins TRBV3-1 and TRBJ2-7; 7 positions agree with TRBD2. Losses at the gene ends were 1 base for V and 3 bases for J; bases not matched to a gene: 6. CDR1 is LGHDT, CDR2 YNNKEL, per germline (reference sequence). The CDR3 runs 15 residues. CDR3 nucleotides: TGTGCCAGCAGCCAAGGGGGACTACAGAACTACGAGCAGTACTTC. Protein: CASSQGGLQNYEQYF.

This clonotype turned up a few times. The rearrangement joins TRBV9 to TRBJ2-6; D call uncertain. Between the trimmed V and J ends, which lost 0 bases and 0 bases, there was a span of 10 bases. Germline values: CDR1 SGDLS, CDR2 YYNGEE. The CDR3 is made up of 17 amino acids. The CDR3 here is CASSVGHLNSGANVLTF. The CDR3 coding sequence is TGTGCCAGCAGCGTAGGACACCTGAACTCTGGGGCCAACGTCCTGACTTTC.

This clonotype was counted only a few times. CDR3 protein: CASSFLGRGGRTGANVLTF. The CDR3 nucleotides are TGCGCCAGCAGCTTCCTAGGCAGGGGAGGCAGAACTGGGGCCAACGTCCTGACTTTC. The rearrangement joins TRBV5-1 to TRBJ2-6; D may be TRBD1 or TRBD2 (6 bases each). V was clipped by 2 bases and J by 2 bases, with 20 bases between them. The germline V gene has CDR1 SGHRS and CDR2 YFSETQ. The CDR3 covers 19 residues.